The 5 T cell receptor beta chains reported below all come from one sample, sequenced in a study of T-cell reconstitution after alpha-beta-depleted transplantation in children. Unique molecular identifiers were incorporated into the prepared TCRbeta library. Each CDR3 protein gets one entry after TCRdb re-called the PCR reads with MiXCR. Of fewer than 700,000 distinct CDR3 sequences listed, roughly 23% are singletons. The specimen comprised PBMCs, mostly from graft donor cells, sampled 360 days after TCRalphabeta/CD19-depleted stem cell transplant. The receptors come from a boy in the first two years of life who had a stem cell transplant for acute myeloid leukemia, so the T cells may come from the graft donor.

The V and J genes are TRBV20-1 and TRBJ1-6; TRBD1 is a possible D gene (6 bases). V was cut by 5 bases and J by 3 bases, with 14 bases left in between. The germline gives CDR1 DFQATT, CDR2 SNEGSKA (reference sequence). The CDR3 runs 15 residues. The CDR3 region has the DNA TGCAGTGCTCTTGCCCCAGGGGACTATAATTCACCCCTCCACTTT. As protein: CSALAPGDYNSPLHF.

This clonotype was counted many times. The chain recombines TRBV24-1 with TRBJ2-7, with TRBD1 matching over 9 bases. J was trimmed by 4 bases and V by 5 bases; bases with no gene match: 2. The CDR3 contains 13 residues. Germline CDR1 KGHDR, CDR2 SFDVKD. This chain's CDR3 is CATSVGQGYEQYF. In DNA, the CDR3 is TGTGCCACCAGTGTGGGACAGGGATACGAGCAGTACTTC.

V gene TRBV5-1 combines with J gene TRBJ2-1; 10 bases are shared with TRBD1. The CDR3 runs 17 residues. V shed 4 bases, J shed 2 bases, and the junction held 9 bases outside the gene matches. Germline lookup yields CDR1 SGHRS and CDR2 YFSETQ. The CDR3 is CASSRPGQGIAYNEQFF. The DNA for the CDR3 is TGCGCCAGCAGCAGACCGGGACAGGGGATCGCCTACAATGAGCAGTTCTTC.

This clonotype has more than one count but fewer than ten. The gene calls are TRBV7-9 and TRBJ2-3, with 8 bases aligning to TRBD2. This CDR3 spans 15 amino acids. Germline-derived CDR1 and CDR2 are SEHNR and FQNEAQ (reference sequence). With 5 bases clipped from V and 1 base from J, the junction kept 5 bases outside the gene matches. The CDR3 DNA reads TGTGCCAGCAGCCTGACTAGCGAGGGCACAGATACGCAGTATTTT. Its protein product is CASSLTSEGTDTQYF.

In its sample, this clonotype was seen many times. CDR3 region: CATSREPGPGNTIYF. DNA of the CDR3: TGTGCCACCAGCAGAGAGCCGGGGCCTGGAAACACCATATATTTT. V and J are TRBV15 and TRBJ1-3; D perhaps matches TRBD1 (5 bases). This CDR3 is built from 15 residues. V lost 0 bases and J 2 bases, leaving 8 bases between the germline ends. Germline-derived CDR1 and CDR2 are LNHNV and YYDKDF (reference sequence).